These 13 T cell receptor beta chains share one sample of origin, sequenced in a study of blood T cell repertoires in COVID-19 (dated by TCRdb to about 2020). Receptors were amplified or captured by the immunoSEQ multiplex PCR assay. This immuneACCESS table, as held by TCRdb, lists in-frame sequences with V and J called but not all clones. Of the missing ones, under half trace to an unresolved V gene in checked studies; the others have no known cause. This sample holds roughly 92,000 clones; 90% were observed only once. The leading ten clones occupy 4.3% of the sample. Sequencing was done on a sample of peripheral blood. Receptor source: a woman aged 80 or over with active or convalescent COVID-19.

The genes are TRBV19 and TRBJ1-1, with unresolved D. V dropped 5 bases and J dropped 0 bases, with 13 bases sitting between them. In germline, CDR1 is LNHDA, CDR2 SQIVND (reference sequence). The CDR3 runs to 15 residues. The CDR3 sequence is CASSLRSGVNTEAFF. CDR3 DNA: TGTGCCAGTAGTCTCCGGTCTGGAGTGAACACTGAAGCTTTCTTT.

The chain uses TRBV10-3 and TRBJ2-2; 11 positions agree with TRBD2. J was trimmed by 3 bases and V by 4 bases; bases with no gene match: 4. This CDR3 is 16 amino acids long. Germline CDR1 ENHRY, CDR2 SYGVKD. The CDR3 is CAISVSGRADTGELFF. In DNA form, the CDR3 reads TGTGCCATCAGTGTTAGCGGGAGGGCCGACACCGGGGAGCTGTTTTTT.

V gene TRBV2 combines with J gene TRBJ1-5, with 8 bases identical to TRBD1. CDR1 is SNHLY, CDR2 FYNNEI, per germline. The junction had 4 bases not matched to a gene; V was cut back by 6 bases and J by 0 bases. The CDR3 has 15 residues. The CDR3 nucleotides are TGTGCCAGCAGCTTACAGGGGGTTAGCAATCAGCCCCAGCATTTT. The encoded protein is CASSLQGVSNQPQHF.

The chain uses TRBV27 and TRBJ1-2, with 9 bases lining up with TRBD1. Germline V gene data show CDR1 as MNHEY and CDR2 as SMNVEV (reference sequence). The CDR3 has 14 amino acids. The V and J ends lost 5 bases and 2 bases, in that order; junction bases with no gene match: 3. CDR3 protein: CASSTGQGNYGYTF. DNA of the CDR3: TGTGCCAGCAGTACCGGACAGGGGAACTATGGCTACACCTTC.

J is TRBJ2-2 and V is TRBV7-2; TRBD2 aligns across 9 bases. After removal of 0 bases from V and 3 bases from J, the junction contained 5 bases not matched to a gene. CDR1 is SGHTA, CDR2 FQGNSA, per germline. This CDR3 spans 17 amino acids. CDR3 bases: TGTGCCAGCAGCTTAGCCTGGACTAGCGCCGACACCGGGGAGCTGTTTTTT. Translation gives CASSLAWTSADTGELFF.

The chain combines TRBV20-1 with TRBJ1-5; TRBD1 might be the D (5 bases). The germline gives CDR1 DFQATT, CDR2 SNEGSKA (reference sequence). This CDR3 has 16 amino acids. Trimming removed 3 bases from V and 7 bases from J, with 22 bases in between. The CDR3 sequence: CSASDSGLPIIQPQHF. CDR3 in DNA: TGCAGTGCTAGTGATTCGGGACTTCCTATTATACAGCCCCAGCATTTT.

The rearrangement links TRBV11-2 to TRBJ1-1; D is undetermined. Per the germline V gene, CDR1 is SGHAT and CDR2 is FQNNGV. This CDR3 comprises 12 residues. Trimming cost V 6 bases and J 4 bases, with 9 bases left between them. The CDR3 bases are TGTGCCAGCAGGGAGGTAGGCACTGAAGCTTTCTTT. As protein: CASREVGTEAFF.

The gene calls are TRBV7-2 and TRBJ2-5; D is possibly TRBD2 (6 bases). V was shortened by 5 bases and J by 0 bases, with 19 bases between the two germline ends. The CDR3 extends over 17 amino acids. Germline values: CDR1 SGHTA, CDR2 FQGNSA. The CDR3 region has the DNA TGTGCCAGCAGCCTTGCTCTAGCGTGGGGAGACCAAGAGACCCAGTACTTC. It is translated as CASSLALAWGDQETQYF.

This rearrangement joins TRBV15 to TRBJ1-2, with 8 positions matching TRBD1. Germline V CDR1 and CDR2: LNHNV, YYDKDF (reference sequence). The CDR3 length is 15 residues. The trim removed 2 bases at V and 7 bases at J, leaving 9 bases unmatched. CDR3 DNA sequence: TGTGCCACCAGCAGAAAACAGGGGGTAGCAGGTGGCTACACCTTC. Residues: CATSRKQGVAGGYTF.

The chain couples TRBV28 to TRBJ1-1, with unresolved D. V was clipped by 5 bases and J by 5 bases, with 9 bases between them. The CDR3 covers 12 residues. Per germline, CDR1 MDHEN and CDR2 SYDVKM. The CDR3 spells CASSPPGTEAFF. CDR3 sequence (DNA): TGTGCCAGCAGTCCTCCGGGGACTGAAGCTTTCTTT.

This clone has just one count. V usage is TRBV2 and J usage is TRBJ2-3; 7 bases align to TRBD1. This CDR3 has 17 amino acids. V trimming: 0 bases; J trimming: 6 bases; junction bases outside the gene matches: 12. Germline V gene data show CDR1 as SNHLY and CDR2 as FYNNEI. The CDR3 nucleotides are TGTGCCAGCAGTGAAGCCGGACTCCGAGGGGGCTTGGATACGCAGTATTTT. The encoded protein is CASSEAGLRGGLDTQYF.

J is TRBJ1-1 and V is TRBV11-2; D may be TRBD1 (6 bases). The CDR3 loop spans 14 amino acids. Germline-derived CDR1 and CDR2 are SGHAT and FQNNGV. V dropped 0 bases and J dropped 4 bases, with 9 bases sitting between them. CDR3 sequence (DNA): TGTGCCAGCAGCTTAGAGAGGGGGGGCACTGAAGCTTTCTTT. Its translation is CASSLERGGTEAFF. Looking up the rest from reference TRBV11-2 and TRBJ1-1 gives the full variable domain: EAGVAQSPRYKIIEKRQSVAFWCNPISGHATLYWYQQILGQGPKLLIQFQNNGVVDDSQLPKDRFSAERLKGVDSTLKIQPAKLEDSAVYLCASSLERGGTEAFFGQGTRLTVV.

The V and J genes are TRBV3-1 (or the pseudogene TRBV3-2) and TRBJ2-1; perhaps TRBD1 as D (5 bases). The CDR3 is made up of 14 amino acids. CDR1 and CDR2 from the germline V gene are LGHDT and YNNKEL (reference sequence). Trimming stripped 5 bases from V and 5 bases from J, with 13 bases between. This CDR3 reads CASSSSRAHNEQFF. The DNA for the CDR3 is TGTGCCAGCAGCTCAAGCAGGGCTCACAATGAGCAGTTCTTC.